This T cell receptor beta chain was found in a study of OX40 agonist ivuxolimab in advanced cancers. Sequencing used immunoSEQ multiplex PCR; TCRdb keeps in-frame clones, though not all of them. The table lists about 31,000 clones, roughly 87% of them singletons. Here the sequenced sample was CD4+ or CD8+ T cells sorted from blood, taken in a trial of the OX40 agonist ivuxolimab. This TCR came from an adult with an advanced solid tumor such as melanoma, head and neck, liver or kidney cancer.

The CDR3 DNA sequence: TGTGCCAGTAGTAGCCGACATACCAATGAGCAGTTCTTC. This sequence encodes CASSSRHTNEQFF. The chain joins TRBV19 to TRBJ2-1; D not resolved. The CDR3 totals 13 residues. Germline CDR1 and CDR2: LNHDA and SQIVND (reference sequence). V lost 4 bases, J lost 6 bases, and 10 bases lay in between.